The 17 T cell receptor beta chains below all came from one sample that was sequenced in a study of cytomegalovirus exposure and HLA in healthy donors. PCR was performed using 60 Vbeta and 13 Jbeta primers. Sequencing used immunoSEQ multiplex PCR; TCRdb keeps in-frame clones, though not all of them. The table has about 110,000 clones, under 85% seen once; the top ten hold about 3.7%. The material sequenced was PBMCs. The source is a human donor in good health.

The V and J genes are TRBV5-1 and TRBJ2-1, with D possibly being TRBD1 (6 bases). The V and J ends lost 4 bases and 0 bases respectively, with 14 bases between them. From germline, CDR1 is SGHRS and CDR2 YFSETQ. This CDR3 has 16 amino acids. The CDR3 reads CASSTGQWSSYNEQFF. For the CDR3, the DNA is TGCGCCAGCAGCACCGGACAGTGGAGCTCCTACAATGAGCAGTTCTTC. The whole variable domain, remainder taken from reference TRBV5-1 and TRBJ2-1, is KAGVTQTPRYLIKTRGQQVTLSCSPISGHRSVSWYQQTPGQGLQFLFEYFSETQRNKGNFPGRFSGRQFSNSRSEMNVSTLELGDSALYLCASSTGQWSSYNEQFFGPGTRLTVL.

This clone came up a few times. This chain joins TRBV15 and TRBJ2-2; the D is unclear. Germline V gives CDR1 LNHNV, CDR2 YYDKDF (reference sequence). The CDR3 contains 17 residues. The V end was cut by 0 bases, the J end by 4 bases, with 15 bases between. The DNA for the CDR3 is TGTGCCACCAGCAGAGATCATTGGCAGTCGGGCACCGGGGAGCTGTTTTTT. As protein: CATSRDHWQSGTGELFF.

The chain employs TRBV6-1 and TRBJ2-2; possibly TRBD2 for D (5 bases). The CDR3 totals 14 residues. The V gene lost 2 bases and the J gene lost 5 bases, with 9 bases spanning the gap. Germline values: CDR1 MNHNS, CDR2 SASEGT. CDR3 nucleotides: TGTGCCAGCAGTGAAAGAGGGAGAACCGGGGAGCTGTTTTTT. It specifies CASSERGRTGELFF.

V and J are TRBV4-2 and TRBJ2-3; 11 bases align to TRBD2. V lost 0 bases, J lost 7 bases, and 6 bases stayed unmatched. The germline V gene has CDR1 LGHNA and CDR2 YNFKEQ. CDR3 length equals 16 residues. CDR3 sequence: CASSQDPSGRRYTQYF. As DNA, the CDR3 is TGTGCCAGCAGCCAAGATCCTAGCGGGAGGCGATATACGCAGTATTTT.

The V gene is TRBV5-1, the J gene TRBJ1-1; TRBD1 matches at 8 bases. Germline V lookup: CDR1 SGHRS, CDR2 YFSETQ. The V segment lost 1 base and the J segment 1 base; nucleotides outside the gene matches: 3. The CDR3 is 15 residues long. The CDR3 nucleotides are TGCGCCAGCAGCTTGCAGGGGGCACAGAACACTGAAGCTTTCTTT. Encoded protein: CASSLQGAQNTEAFF.

This clone has just a few counts. This chain uses TRBV5-1 with TRBJ2-7; 7 nucleotides agree with TRBD2. The CDR3 spans 13 residues. V shed 4 bases, J shed 6 bases, and the junction held 7 bases outside the gene matches. Germline V gene lookup returns CDR1 SGHRS and CDR2 YFSETQ. CDR3 sequence: CASSQEGGSEQYF. CDR3 bases: TGCGCCAGCAGCCAGGAGGGAGGGTCCGAGCAGTACTTC.

The rearrangement uses TRBV11-2 and TRBJ1-5; TRBD1 is a possible D gene (6 bases). In germline, CDR1 is SGHAT, CDR2 FQNNGV. V was clipped by 5 bases and J by 1 base, with 9 bases between them. The CDR3 has 14 residues. CDR3 region: CASSHGQSNQPQHF. Written as DNA, the CDR3 is TGTGCCAGCAGCCACGGACAGAGCAATCAGCCCCAGCATTTT.

The V gene is TRBV6-1, the J gene TRBJ2-2; 9 bases match TRBD2. V was clipped by 3 bases and J by 5 bases; unmatched bases: 4. Germline V CDR1 and CDR2: MNHNS, SASEGT. The CDR3 runs 15 residues. The chain's CDR3 is CASSEEREVTGELFF. CDR3 nucleotides: TGTGCCAGCAGTGAGGAGCGGGAGGTAACCGGGGAGCTGTTTTTT.

The V call is TRBV10-1, the J call TRBJ1-1; D is ambiguous. Germline CDR1 is WNHNN and CDR2 is SYGVQD (reference sequence). V lost 3 bases to trimming and J lost 1 base, with 6 bases between them. CDR3 length equals 13 residues. The CDR3 nucleotides read TGCGCCAGCAGTGACCGTCGGAACACTGAAGCTTTCTTT. Amino acids: CASSDRRNTEAFF.

The CDR3 coding sequence is TGTGCCACCAGCAGAGCCCGGGAAGGGATTCTCTATGGCTACACCTTC. Protein: CATSRAREGILYGYTF. The chain recombines TRBV15 with TRBJ1-2; D ambiguous. The CDR3 is made up of 16 amino acids. Germline V gene lookup returns CDR1 LNHNV and CDR2 YYDKDF (reference sequence). V was pared by 1 base and J by 4 bases, with 16 bases between.

The V gene is TRBV27, the J gene TRBJ2-7; tentatively, D is TRBD1 (8 bases). The V end lost 5 bases, the J end lost 3 bases, and 14 bases lay between the germline ends. The germline V gene has CDR1 MNHEY and CDR2 SMNVEV (reference sequence). The CDR3 contains 14 residues. The CDR3 loop is CASSMTGDYYEQYF. As DNA, the CDR3 is TGTGCCAGCAGTATGACAGGGGACTACTACGAGCAGTACTTC.

This rearrangement joins TRBV27 to TRBJ1-2; 12 nucleotides align to TRBD1. CDR1 and CDR2 from the germline V gene are MNHEY and SMNVEV (reference sequence). The V segment lost 4 bases and the J segment 2 bases; nucleotides outside the gene matches: 8. The CDR3 covers 17 residues. CDR3 nucleotides: TGTGCCAGCAGTTCCTCCGGGACAGGGGGCCGGAACTATGGCTACACCTTC. Its protein is CASSSSGTGGRNYGYTF.

This clone has just one count. CDR3 coding DNA: TGTGCCACCAGCAAGAGGACAGATAGCTCCTACGAGCAGTACTTC. Residues: CATSKRTDSSYEQYF. The chain uses TRBV15 and TRBJ2-7; TRBD1 might be the D (6 bases). The V end lost 4 bases, the J end lost 0 bases, and 13 bases lay between the germline ends. The CDR3 spans 15 residues. The germline CDR1 and CDR2 sequences are LNHNV and YYDKDF (reference sequence).

A word on this clone: At one end the junction does not follow the germline gene, possibly because of a read error. CDR3 DNA: TGTGCCAGCAGCTTACGGACTACCTCCCACGAGCAGTACTTC. This encodes CASSLRTTSHEQYF. This sequence joins TRBV13 and TRBJ2-7; tentatively, D is TRBD2 (6 bases). Germline V gene sequence: CDR1 PRHDT, CDR2 FYEKMQ (reference sequence). The CDR3 length is 14 residues.

The chain couples TRBV2 to TRBJ1-6, with no clear D. Germline assignment: CDR1 SNHLY and CDR2 FYNNEI. CDR3 size: 14 residues. The V gene lost 4 bases and the J gene lost 10 bases, with 14 bases spanning the gap. The CDR3 sequence: CASSAEGFESPLHF. The CDR3 DNA follows: TGTGCCAGCAGTGCTGAGGGATTTGAATCACCCCTCCACTTT.

The V gene is TRBV14, the J gene TRBJ1-1; unclear D gene. V gave up 3 bases and J gave up 4 bases, with 12 bases separating them. This CDR3 contains 14 residues. Germline V CDR1 and CDR2: SGHDN, FVKESK. The CDR3 DNA is TGTGCCAGCAGCCAGGAATCGGCAGGCACTGAAGCTTTCTTT. This codes for CASSQESAGTEAFF.

The V and J genes are TRBV6-5 and TRBJ2-3; 9 bases match TRBD2. With V trimmed by 0 bases and J by 5 bases, 6 bases remained unmatched. Germline values: CDR1 MNHEY, CDR2 SVGAGI. The CDR3 runs to 16 residues. DNA of the CDR3: TGTGCCAGCAGTTACTCAGGCGGGAGGGCCAAAGATACGCAGTATTTT. This gives the protein CASSYSGGRAKDTQYF.